This TCR beta chain originates from a study of blood T cell repertoires in COVID-19. While infection was still active, Seattle patients were enrolled and then followed longitudinally. Germline assignment: CDR1 SGHRS and CDR2 YFSETQ. Deletions cut 2 bases from V and 2 bases from J, with 13 bases between. The CDR3 is 15 amino acids. Some clones are missing from TCRdb's copy, which holds only in-frame ones; the method was immunoSEQ multiplex PCR. The repertoire includes approximately 170,000 clones, just under 85% of them detected once, and 6.5% to 9.5% sits in the top ten. The receptor's source is a woman of 80 years or more with COVID-19, enrolled during active disease. The source material was peripheral blood. This chain links TRBV5-1 with TRBJ2-5; TRBD2 is a possible D gene (6 bases). The CDR3 loop reads CASSFLGRGQETQYF. In DNA, the CDR3 is TGCGCCAGCAGCTTTTTAGGTCGGGGGCAAGAGACCCAGTACTTC.